The table lists the clone carrying this T cell receptor beta chain with a count of one. Assay: immunoSEQ multiplex PCR; the TCRdb copy retains only in-frame clones and omits some. In the table there are under 200,000 clones, roughly 84% of which are singletons. The germline gives CDR1 SQVTM, CDR2 ANQGSEA. V shed 6 bases and J shed 2 bases, with 13 bases lying between them. CDR3 size: 13 residues. This sample stems from a study of blood T cell repertoires in COVID-19. For the study at large: Acute-phase and convalescent COVID-19 samples originated in the United States, Italy and Spain.

The clonotype was recovered from a man aged 40-49 years with acute or convalescent COVID-19. Input material: peripheral blood. V usage is TRBV29-1 and J usage is TRBJ1-2, with D perhaps matching TRBD1 (5 bases). CDR3 loop: CSVQQATNYGYTF. DNA of the CDR3: TGCAGCGTCCAACAGGCCACAAACTATGGCTACACCTTC.